Listed here are 16 T cell receptor beta chains from one sample, sequenced in a study of a mutant IDH1 vaccine in newly diagnosed glioma. The time point is: week 5, during vaccination. Doses consisted of 300 ug of mutant IDH1 20-mer peptide each, paired with topical imiquimod. Antigens for these TCRs are unknown. Some clones are missing from TCRdb's copy, which holds only in-frame ones; the method was immunoSEQ multiplex PCR. The sample has around 51,000 clones, approximately 78% seen once. The source was PBMCs, collected from a glioma patient whose treatment included an IDH1 peptide vaccine. Receptor source: a woman in her thirties or forties with glioma.

The V gene is TRBV5-6, the J gene TRBJ2-1; TRBD1 might be the D (5 bases). Trimming stripped 4 bases from V and 2 bases from J, with 10 bases between. Germline V CDR1 and CDR2: SGHDT, YYEEEE. This CDR3 region has 14 residues. CDR3 in DNA: TGTGCCAGCAGCCTGGACATGACCTACAATGAGCAGTTCTTC. Translating it yields CASSLDMTYNEQFF.

The gene calls are TRBV27 and TRBJ2-7; 7 positions agree with TRBD1. Per the germline V gene, CDR1 is MNHEY and CDR2 is SMNVEV (reference sequence). V lost 3 bases and J lost 6; bases outside the gene matches: 5. This CDR3 comprises 13 residues. The CDR3 nucleotides read TGTGCCAGCAGTTTTGACAGGGCTGGCGAGCAGTACTTC. Translating gives CASSFDRAGEQYF.

This chain joins TRBV7-6 and TRBJ2-7; D remains ambiguous. Germline V gene sequence: CDR1 SGHVS, CDR2 FNYEAQ. With 5 bases removed from V and 1 base from J, the gap between germline ends came to 12 bases. This CDR3 has 14 residues. The CDR3 loop is CASSPRSISYEQYF. The CDR3 DNA follows: TGTGCCAGCAGCCCCCGGAGCATATCCTACGAGCAGTACTTC.

The chain is built from TRBV5-1 and TRBJ2-2, with D tentatively TRBD2 (6 bases). The CDR3 covers 15 residues. V was shortened by 0 bases and J by 6 bases, with 12 bases between the two germline ends. CDR1 is SGHRS and CDR2 is YFSETQ in the germline V gene. This CDR3 is CASSLELARSGELFF. The CDR3 DNA reads TGCGCCAGCAGCTTGGAACTAGCAAGGTCCGGGGAGCTGTTTTTT.

This chain uses TRBV7-2 with TRBJ2-5; possibly TRBD1 for D (7 bases). The CDR3 has 15 residues. The V end was cut by 1 base, the J end by 3 bases, with 12 bases between. Germline V lookup: CDR1 SGHTA, CDR2 FQGNSA. The CDR3 DNA is TGTGCCAGCAGCTTAGTGGGCAGGGGGGAAGAGACCCAGTACTTC. This sequence encodes CASSLVGRGEETQYF.

The gene calls are TRBV10-2 and TRBJ2-4; 12 nucleotides align to TRBD2. CDR3 length: 17 residues. The V and J ends lost 3 bases and 8 bases, in that order; junction bases with no gene match: 11. Germline assignment: CDR1 WSHSY and CDR2 SAAADI. CDR3 DNA: TGCGCCAGCAGTGATCCCGGGGCTAGCGGGGGGGCGGACATTCAGTACTTC. It yields the protein CASSDPGASGGADIQYF.

This sequence joins TRBV4-1 and TRBJ1-5, with D perhaps matching TRBD1 (5 bases). Germline V gene sequence: CDR1 MGHRA, CDR2 YSYEKL. The CDR3 contains 13 residues. V lost 4 bases, J lost 7 bases, and 11 bases lay in between. The CDR3 nucleotides are TGCGCCAGCAGCCCCCCCCCAGGGCAGCCCCAGCATTTT. This translates into CASSPPPGQPQHF.

This clone was observed once. J is TRBJ1-5 and V is TRBV2, with TRBD1 identical over 9 bases. The germline CDR1 and CDR2 sequences are SNHLY and FYNNEI. The J segment lost 1 base and the V segment lost 5 bases, leaving 15 bases of the junction unmatched. This CDR3 comprises 19 residues. The CDR3: CASSNSGTGTLRSNQPQHF. CDR3 coding DNA: TGTGCCAGCAGTAACTCGGGGACAGGGACCCTTAGGAGCAATCAGCCCCAGCATTTT. Variable domain in full (rest from reference TRBV2 and TRBJ1-5): EPEVTQTPSHQVTQMGQEVILRCVPISNHLYFYWYRQILGQKVEFLVSFYNNEISEKSEIFDDQFSVERPDGSNFTLKIRSTKLEDSAMYFCASSNSGTGTLRSNQPQHFGDGTRLSIL.

The V gene is TRBV2, the J gene TRBJ1-2, with D perhaps TRBD1 (6 bases). Per germline, CDR1 SNHLY and CDR2 FYNNEI. The V gene lost 7 bases and the J gene lost 4 bases, with 13 bases spanning the gap. The CDR3 is made up of 13 amino acids. The CDR3 DNA is TGTGCCAGCACCCCAGGGGAGGTCTATGGCTACACCTTC. This codes for CASTPGEVYGYTF.

This chain connects TRBV5-1 to TRBJ2-3; the D is unclear. The CDR3 consists of 12 residues. CDR1 and CDR2 from the germline V gene are SGHRS and YFSETQ. Trimming shortened V by 0 bases and J by 6 bases, and 5 bases separated the two germline ends. Here the CDR3 DNA reads TGCGCCAGCAGCTTGGCAAGTGATACGCAGTATTTT. This encodes CASSLASDTQYF.

The CDR3 nucleotides read TGTGCCAGCAGCCCGGGGGGGAGGGAGCAGTACTTC. It is translated as CASSPGGREQYF. V gene TRBV13 combines with J gene TRBJ2-7; the match to TRBD2 covers 8 bases. The CDR3 spans 12 residues. CDR1 and CDR2 from the germline V gene are PRHDT and FYEKMQ (reference sequence). Trimming took 5 bases from V and 7 from J; bases not matched to a gene: 4.

The chain links TRBV30 to TRBJ2-5, with D hard to call. The V gene lost 2 bases and the J gene lost 5 bases, with 9 bases spanning the gap. The CDR3 totals 12 residues. From germline, CDR1 is GTSNPN and CDR2 SVGIG (reference sequence). The CDR3 bases are TGTGCCTGGAGTCCCCGTCCGGAGACCCAGTACTTC. Protein sequence: CAWSPRPETQYF.

The chain carries TRBV5-1 and TRBJ1-3; D is ambiguous. V lost 0 bases to trimming and J lost 4 bases, with 8 bases between them. This CDR3 comprises 14 residues. CDR1 and CDR2 (germline): SGHRS, YFSETQ. CDR3 amino acids: CASSLGTLGNTIYF. CDR3 nucleotides: TGCGCCAGCAGCTTGGGAACCTTGGGAAACACCATATATTTT.

The CDR3 sequence is CAISESMTEPYGYTF. The CDR3 bases are TGTGCCATCAGTGAGTCGATGACAGAACCCTATGGCTACACCTTC. V is TRBV10-3 and J is TRBJ1-2, with TRBD1 as a possible D gene (5 bases). The germline V gene encodes CDR1 ENHRY and CDR2 SYGVKD. This CDR3 has 15 residues. The V end was cut by 0 bases, the J end by 4 bases, with 12 bases between.

The CDR3 sequence: CASSSSFRSTDTQYF. For the CDR3, the DNA is TGTGCCAGCAGCTCAAGTTTTCGCAGCACAGATACGCAGTATTTT. The chain recombines TRBV5-5 with TRBJ2-3; no firm D call. Trimming removed 3 bases at V and 0 bases at J, with 11 bases between. The CDR3 consists of 15 residues. CDR1 is SGHKS, CDR2 YYEKEE, per germline (reference sequence).

The chain links TRBV9 to TRBJ1-1; D might be TRBD1 (6 bases). Trimming took off 0 bases at V and 4 bases at J, with 10 bases between the two ends. Germline V CDR1 and CDR2: SGDLS, YYNGEE. This CDR3 has 14 residues. CDR3 DNA sequence: TGTGCCAGCAGCGTAGTACTGGGGGCCACTGAAGCTTTCTTT. This codes for CASSVVLGATEAFF.